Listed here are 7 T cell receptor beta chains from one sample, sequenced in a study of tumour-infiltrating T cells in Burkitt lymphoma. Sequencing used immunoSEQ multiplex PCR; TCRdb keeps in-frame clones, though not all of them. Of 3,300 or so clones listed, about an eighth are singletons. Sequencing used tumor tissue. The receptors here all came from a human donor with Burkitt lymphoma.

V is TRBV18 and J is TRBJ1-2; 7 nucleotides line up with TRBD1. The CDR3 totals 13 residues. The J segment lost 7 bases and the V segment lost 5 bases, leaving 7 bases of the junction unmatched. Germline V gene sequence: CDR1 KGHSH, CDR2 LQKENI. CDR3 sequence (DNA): TGTGCCAGCTCATCGGGACAGAGTATTGGCTACACCTTC. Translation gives CASSSGQSIGYTF. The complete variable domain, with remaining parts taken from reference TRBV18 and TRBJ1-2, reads NAGVMQNPRHLVRRRGQEARLRCSPMKGHSHVYWYRQLPEEGLKFMVYLQKENIIDESGMPKERFSAEFPKEGPSILRIQQVVRGDSAAYFCASSSGQSIGYTFGSGTRLTVV.

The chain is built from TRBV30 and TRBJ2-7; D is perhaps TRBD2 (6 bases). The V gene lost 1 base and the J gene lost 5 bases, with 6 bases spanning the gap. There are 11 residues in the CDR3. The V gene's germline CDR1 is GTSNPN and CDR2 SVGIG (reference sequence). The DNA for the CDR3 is TGTGCCTGGAGTGGGGGGGACGAGCAGTACTTC. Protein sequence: CAWSGGDEQYF.

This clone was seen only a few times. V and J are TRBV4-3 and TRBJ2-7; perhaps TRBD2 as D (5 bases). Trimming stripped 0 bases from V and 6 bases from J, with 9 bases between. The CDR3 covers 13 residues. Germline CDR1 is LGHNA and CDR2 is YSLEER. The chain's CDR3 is CASSQDRAGEQYF. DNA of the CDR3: TGCGCCAGCAGCCAAGATAGGGCGGGCGAGCAGTACTTC.

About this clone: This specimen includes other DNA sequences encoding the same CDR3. Here the CDR3 reads CASSQVGRENTEAFF. DNA of the CDR3: TGTGCCAGCAGCCAAGTTGGGCGGGAGAACACTGAAGCTTTCTTT. The J gene is TRBJ1-1, the V gene TRBV4-2; D gene uncertain. Germline V CDR1 and CDR2: LGHNA, YNFKEQ. The ends were cut back, 1 base at V and 1 base at J, with 10 bases in the middle. This CDR3 is built from 15 residues.

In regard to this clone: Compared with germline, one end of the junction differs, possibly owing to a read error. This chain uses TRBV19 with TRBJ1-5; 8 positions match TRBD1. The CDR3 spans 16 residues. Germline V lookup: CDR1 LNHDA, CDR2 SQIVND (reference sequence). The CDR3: CASSLEGQGPNQPQHF. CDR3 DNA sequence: TGTGCCAGTAGTTTAGAAGGACAGGGCCCCAATCAGCCCCAGCATTTT.

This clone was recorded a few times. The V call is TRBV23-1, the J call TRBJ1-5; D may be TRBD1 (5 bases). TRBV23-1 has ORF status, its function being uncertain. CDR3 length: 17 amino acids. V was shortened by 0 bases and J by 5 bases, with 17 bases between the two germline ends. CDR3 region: CASSQSNSGGIYQPQHF. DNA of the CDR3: TGCGCCAGCAGTCAATCGAATTCCGGGGGTATTTATCAGCCCCAGCATTTT.

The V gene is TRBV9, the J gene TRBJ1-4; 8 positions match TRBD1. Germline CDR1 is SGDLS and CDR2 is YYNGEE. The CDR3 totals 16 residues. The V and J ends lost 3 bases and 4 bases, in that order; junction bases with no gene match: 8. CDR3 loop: CASSASGTGRNEKLFF. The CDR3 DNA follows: TGTGCCAGCAGCGCGTCAGGGACAGGTCGTAATGAAAAACTGTTTTTT.